Shown below are 20 T cell receptor beta chains from a single sample sequenced in a study of blood T cell repertoires in COVID-19 (dated by TCRdb to between 2020 and 2021). Library construction relied on the immunoSEQ multiplex PCR assay. TCRdb carries this immuneACCESS record with in-frame sequences only. Its versions omit some clonotypes, under half of them owing to an unresolved V gene in the studies checked, with the rest unexplained. In all, the sample holds 250,000 to 350,000 clones, and around 90% of those were seen once. The ten biggest clones cover approximately 8.5% of the sample. The sample consisted of peripheral blood. Every receptor here comes from a man in his late teens or twenties with active or convalescent COVID-19.

This chain connects TRBV7-9 to TRBJ1-2; D ambiguous. V lost 6 bases and J lost 7, with 15 bases in between. The CDR3 loop spans 13 amino acids. The germline gives CDR1 SEHNR, CDR2 FQNEAQ (reference sequence). In nucleotides, the CDR3 is TGTGCCAGCAGTCTGCCTTCGGGGAGTGGCTACACCTTC. Amino acid sequence: CASSLPSGSGYTF.

The chain uses TRBV5-1 and TRBJ2-1; 13 bases fit TRBD2. The CDR3 is made up of 15 amino acids. Germline V CDR1 and CDR2: SGHRS, YFSETQ. V gave up 5 bases and J gave up 9 bases; unmatched junction bases: 8. Here the CDR3 reads CASSKLAGGPTEQFF. CDR3 nucleotide sequence: TGCGCCAGCAGTAAACTAGCGGGGGGGCCCACTGAGCAGTTCTTC. Full variable domain (rest looked up from reference TRBV5-1 and TRBJ2-1): KAGVTQTPRYLIKTRGQQVTLSCSPISGHRSVSWYQQTPGQGLQFLFEYFSETQRNKGNFPGRFSGRQFSNSRSEMNVSTLELGDSALYLCASSKLAGGPTEQFFGPGTRLTVL.

V usage is TRBV7-3 and J usage is TRBJ2-5; D ambiguous. This CDR3 is built from 13 residues. Germline CDR1 reads SGHTA; CDR2 reads FQGTGA. Between the trimmed V and J ends, which lost 3 bases and 5 bases, there was a span of 10 bases. In DNA, the CDR3 is TGTGCCAGCAGCTTGGGCGCCCATGAGACCCAGTACTTC. Translation: CASSLGAHETQYF.

The rearrangement links TRBV19 to TRBJ1-1, with TRBD1 matching over 8 bases. Germline V gene data show CDR1 as LNHDA and CDR2 as SQIVND (reference sequence). The trim removed 4 bases at V and 0 bases at J, leaving 7 bases unmatched. The CDR3 runs to 16 residues. This CDR3 reads CASSNRPGGLNTEAFF. The DNA for the CDR3 is TGTGCCAGTAGTAATCGGCCAGGGGGCCTGAACACTGAAGCTTTCTTT.

The V gene is TRBV11-2, the J gene TRBJ2-3; TRBD2 aligns across 8 bases. This CDR3 contains 14 residues. V shed 5 bases and J 4 bases; nucleotides not matched to a gene: 5. Germline CDR1 SGHAT, CDR2 FQNNGV. The CDR3 reads CASSRISGADTQYF. The DNA of the CDR3 is TGTGCCAGCAGCAGAATTAGCGGGGCAGATACGCAGTATTTT.

This clone has just a few counts. The chain is built from TRBV10-2 and TRBJ2-5, with 7 bases matching TRBD2. The junction had 6 bases not matched to a gene; V was cut back by 4 bases and J by 4 bases. Germline lookup yields CDR1 WSHSY and CDR2 SAAADI. The CDR3 is 14 amino acids. The CDR3: CASSGMGGRETQYF. CDR3 coding DNA: TGCGCCAGCAGTGGGATGGGAGGGCGAGAGACCCAGTACTTC.

The genes are TRBV12-3 or TRBV12-4 and TRBJ1-2; D gene uncertain. V dropped 4 bases and J dropped 0 bases, with 3 bases sitting between them. The CDR3 runs 12 residues. CDR3 region: CASSSSNYGYTF. CDR3 nucleotide sequence: TGTGCCAGCAGTTCTTCTAACTATGGCTACACCTTC.

CDR3 bases: TGTGCCAGCAGTGAATACAGGGACGAGCAGTACTTC. Amino acids: CASSEYRDEQYF. The gene calls are TRBV25-1 and TRBJ2-7; D is possibly TRBD1 (5 bases). V lost 0 bases to trimming and J lost 5 bases, with 5 bases between them. CDR3 size: 12 residues. Germline V lookup: CDR1 MGHDK, CDR2 SYGVNS.

This chain joins TRBV9 and TRBJ1-1; 8 bases match TRBD1. The CDR3 contains 13 residues. V dropped 6 bases and J dropped 6; count of bases not matched to a gene: 7. Germline CDR1 SGDLS, CDR2 YYNGEE. CDR3 sequence reads: CASKGQGMPEAFF. The CDR3 DNA reads TGTGCCAGCAAAGGACAGGGAATGCCTGAAGCTTTCTTT.

The chain joins TRBV7-6 to TRBJ2-7; 9 bases fit TRBD1. CDR1 SGHVS and CDR2 FNYEAQ come from the germline V gene. Trimming removed 6 bases from V and 6 bases from J; junction bases left unmatched: 9. The CDR3 is made up of 14 amino acids. The CDR3 DNA follows: TGTGCCAGCAGTTCCCGGGACAGGGAATTCGAGCAGTACTTC. It yields the protein CASSSRDREFEQYF. Supplemented by reference TRBV7-6 and TRBJ2-7, the full variable domain reads GAGVSQSPRYKVTKRGQDVALRCDPISGHVSLYWYRQALGQGPEFLTYFNYEAQQDKSGLPNDRFSAERPEGSISTLTIQRTEQRDSAMYRCASSSRDREFEQYFGPGTRLTVT.

This chain connects TRBV5-1 to TRBJ2-3, with 9 nucleotides matching TRBD2. Germline CDR1 is SGHRS and CDR2 is YFSETQ. Trimming removed 3 bases from V and 4 bases from J; junction bases left unmatched: 6. The CDR3 totals 15 residues. Here the CDR3 DNA reads TGCGCCAGCAGCTCCGGGGCGGGGGGGCCAGATACGCAGTATTTT. Translating it yields CASSSGAGGPDTQYF. Drawing the rest from reference TRBV5-1 and TRBJ2-3, the complete variable domain is KAGVTQTPRYLIKTRGQQVTLSCSPISGHRSVSWYQQTPGQGLQFLFEYFSETQRNKGNFPGRFSGRQFSNSRSEMNVSTLELGDSALYLCASSSGAGGPDTQYFGPGTRLTVL.

The chain couples TRBV23-1 to TRBJ2-1; D might be TRBD2 (5 bases). TRBV23-1 is flagged as an ORF with uncertain function. V lost 3 bases and J 4 bases, leaving 22 bases between the germline ends. The CDR3 is 18 amino acids. CDR3 DNA: TGCGCCAGCAGTCAGGCCCTTCGGAGGAAATATAGGTACAATGAGCAGTTCTTC. It encodes CASSQALRRKYRYNEQFF.

The count of this clone is one. This rearrangement joins TRBV5-1 to TRBJ2-7, with a tentative D call TRBD2 (6 bases). Germline-derived CDR1 and CDR2 are SGHRS and YFSETQ. The CDR3 is made up of 13 amino acids. Trimming shortened V by 5 bases and J by 1 base, and 10 bases separated the two germline ends. CDR3 loop: CASSLRGSYEQYF. CDR3 bases: TGCGCCAGCAGTCTCCGGGGGTCCTACGAGCAGTACTTC.

V gene TRBV5-5 combines with J gene TRBJ2-5; D uncertain. With 0 bases removed from V and 5 bases from J, the gap between germline ends came to 11 bases. The CDR3 length is 14 residues. Germline CDR1 and CDR2: SGHKS and YYEKEE (reference sequence). The CDR3 coding sequence is TGTGCCAGCAGCTTGGGTTCCGGGTTGGAGACCCAGTACTTC. It specifies CASSLGSGLETQYF.

This clone was picked up one time. This chain connects TRBV14 to TRBJ1-1, with TRBD1 matching over 9 bases. The J segment lost 10 bases and the V segment lost 2 bases, leaving 5 bases of the junction unmatched. Germline V lookup: CDR1 SGHDN, CDR2 FVKESK. CDR3 size: 13 residues. The CDR3 nucleotides read TGTGCCAGCAGCCAAAGACAGGGGGTGGTAGCTTTCTTT. It translates to CASSQRQGVVAFF.

V usage is TRBV13 and J usage is TRBJ1-1, with D perhaps TRBD1 (6 bases). The V and J ends lost 6 bases and 1 base respectively, with 12 bases between them. The length of the CDR3 is 14 residues. Germline values: CDR1 PRHDT, CDR2 FYEKMQ (reference sequence). The CDR3 sequence: CASRDDRRNTEAFF. Written as DNA, the CDR3 is TGTGCCAGCAGAGATGACAGGAGGAACACTGAAGCTTTCTTT.

This clone was seen a single time. This sequence joins TRBV27 and TRBJ2-3, with D possibly being TRBD1 or TRBD2 (9 bases each). The V gene lost 6 bases and the J gene lost 1 base, with 29 bases spanning the gap. CDR1 MNHEY and CDR2 SMNVEV come from the germline V gene (reference sequence). The length of the CDR3 is 20 residues. CDR3 protein: CASSRRGTGSQRGGTDTQYF. CDR3 nucleotides: TGTGCCAGCAGCCGGCGCGGGACAGGGTCTCAGCGGGGGGGCACAGATACGCAGTATTTT.

The J gene is TRBJ1-1, the V gene TRBV29-1; 8 positions agree with TRBD1. This CDR3 contains 13 residues. V shed 1 base and J 9 bases; nucleotides not matched to a gene: 7. The V gene's germline CDR1 is SQVTM and CDR2 ANQGSEA. The chain's CDR3 is CSVEGDHRGKAFF. DNA for the CDR3: TGCAGCGTTGAAGGTGACCACAGGGGGAAAGCTTTCTTT.

The chain has TRBV6-5 and TRBJ2-7; D unclear. Germline CDR1 and CDR2: MNHEY and SVGAGI. The CDR3 is made up of 13 amino acids. Trimming took off 6 bases at V and 4 bases at J, with 13 bases between the two ends. The CDR3 DNA reads TGTGCCAGCAGCTCCGGTCCCTTGTACGAGCAGTACTTC. This gives the protein CASSSGPLYEQYF.

The chain carries TRBV11-3 and TRBJ2-7; a weak D match, TRBD2 (6 bases). The ends were cut back, 1 base at V and 5 bases at J, with 12 bases in the middle. The germline V gene has CDR1 SGHNT and CDR2 YENEEA. The CDR3 runs 14 residues. The CDR3 here is CASSLGTGVDEQYF. The CDR3 DNA reads as TGTGCCAGCAGCTTAGGGACGGGGGTCGACGAGCAGTACTTC.